This T cell receptor (beta chain) was retrieved from a study of technical replicates of blood from several donors. Clones were sequenced by immunoSEQ multiplex PCR, and TCRdb holds only the in-frame ones, with some missing. The data show tens of thousands of clones, roughly 92% seen once. CDR1 SGHDT and CDR2 YYEEEE come from the germline V gene. The CDR3 consists of 15 residues. The V segment lost 6 bases and the J segment 1 base; nucleotides outside the gene matches: 10. Input material: T cells isolated from PBMCs. The chain recombines TRBV5-6 with TRBJ2-7; 7 bases align to TRBD2. The receptor comes from a human donor in good health. Here the CDR3 reads CASNEELADSYEQYF. The CDR3 nucleotides read TGTGCCAGCAACGAAGAGCTAGCGGATTCCTACGAGCAGTACTTC.